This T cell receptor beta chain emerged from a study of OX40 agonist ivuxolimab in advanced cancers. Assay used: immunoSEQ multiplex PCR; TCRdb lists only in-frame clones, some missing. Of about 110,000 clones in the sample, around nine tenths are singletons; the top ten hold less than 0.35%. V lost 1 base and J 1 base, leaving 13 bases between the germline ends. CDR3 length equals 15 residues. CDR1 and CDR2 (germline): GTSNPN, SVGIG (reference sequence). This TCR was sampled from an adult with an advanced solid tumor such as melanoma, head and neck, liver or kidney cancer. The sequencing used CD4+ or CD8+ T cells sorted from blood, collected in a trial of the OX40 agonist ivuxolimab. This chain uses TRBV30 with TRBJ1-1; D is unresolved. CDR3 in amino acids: CAWSESARRNTEAFF. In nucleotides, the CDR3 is TGTGCCTGGAGTGAATCAGCTCGACGGAACACTGAAGCTTTCTTT.